This T cell receptor beta chain stems from a study of cytomegalovirus exposure and HLA in healthy donors. The CDR3 extends over 15 amino acids. Germline V lookup: CDR1 MNHEY, CDR2 SVGAGI. This PCR relied on a set of 60 Vbeta primers and 13 Jbeta primers. Clones were read by immunoSEQ multiplex PCR, and TCRdb kept only the in-frame ones, dropping some. The table includes around 200,000 clones, over 60% detected once. This clonotype was sampled from a man between 18 and 29 years old in good health and CMV-seronegative. The sample comprised PBMCs. The V gene is TRBV6-5, the J gene TRBJ2-5, with TRBD2 matching over 14 bases. The end of the DNA aligns better with TRBJ2-7, so the J call may be wrong. The CDR3 nucleotides are TGTGCCAGCAGTCGACTAGCGGGAGGGCCTTACGAGCAGTACTTC. Residues: CASSRLAGGPYEQYF.